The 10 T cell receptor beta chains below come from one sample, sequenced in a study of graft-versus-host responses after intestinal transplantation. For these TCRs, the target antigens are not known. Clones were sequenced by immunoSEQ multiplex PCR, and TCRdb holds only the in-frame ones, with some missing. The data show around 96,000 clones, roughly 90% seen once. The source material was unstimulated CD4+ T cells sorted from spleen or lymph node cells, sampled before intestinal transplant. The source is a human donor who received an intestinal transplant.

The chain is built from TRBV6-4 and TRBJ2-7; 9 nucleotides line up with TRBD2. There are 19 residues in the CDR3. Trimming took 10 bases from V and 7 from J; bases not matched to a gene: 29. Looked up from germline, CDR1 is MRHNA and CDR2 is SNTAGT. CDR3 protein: CANPGQTGTMAGGPREQYF. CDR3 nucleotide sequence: TGTGCCAACCCAGGACAAACGGGCACTATGGCGGGGGGGCCAAGGGAGCAGTACTTC.

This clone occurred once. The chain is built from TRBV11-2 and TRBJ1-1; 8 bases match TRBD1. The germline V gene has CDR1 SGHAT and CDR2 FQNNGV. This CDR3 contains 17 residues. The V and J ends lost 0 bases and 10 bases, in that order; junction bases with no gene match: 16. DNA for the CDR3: TGTGCCAGCAGCTTAGATAGTCAGGGGGCGCGGTGGGTAAGAGCTTTCTTT. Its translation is CASSLDSQGARWVRAFF.

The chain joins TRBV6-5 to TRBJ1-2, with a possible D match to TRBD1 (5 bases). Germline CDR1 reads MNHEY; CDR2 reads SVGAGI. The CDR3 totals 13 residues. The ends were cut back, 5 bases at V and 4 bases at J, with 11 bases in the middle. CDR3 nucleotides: TGTGCCAGCAGTGCACAGGCAAGCTATGGCTACACCTTC. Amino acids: CASSAQASYGYTF.

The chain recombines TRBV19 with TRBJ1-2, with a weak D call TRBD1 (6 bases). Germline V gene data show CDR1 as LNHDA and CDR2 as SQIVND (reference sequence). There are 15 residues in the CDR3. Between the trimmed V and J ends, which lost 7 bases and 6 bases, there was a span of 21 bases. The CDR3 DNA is TGTGCCAGTACAGGTCGAACGGGGGGCCTTGATGGCTACACCTTC. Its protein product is CASTGRTGGLDGYTF.

The CDR3, as DNA: TGTGCCAGCAGCGCCCCGGGACTAGCGGCCTACAATGAGCAGTTCTTC. This sequence encodes CASSAPGLAAYNEQFF. The J gene is TRBJ2-1, the V gene TRBV11-2; 11 bases line up with TRBD2. The germline CDR1 and CDR2 sequences are SGHAT and FQNNGV. Losses at the gene ends were 5 bases for V and 2 bases for J; bases not matched to a gene: 5. The CDR3 length is 16 residues.

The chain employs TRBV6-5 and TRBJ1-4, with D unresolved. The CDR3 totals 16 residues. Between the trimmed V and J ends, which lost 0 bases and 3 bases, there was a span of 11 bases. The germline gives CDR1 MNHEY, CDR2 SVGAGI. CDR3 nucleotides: TGTGCCAGCAGTTACTCTATCGGGGAGTCTAATGAAAAACTGTTTTTT. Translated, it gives CASSYSIGESNEKLFF.

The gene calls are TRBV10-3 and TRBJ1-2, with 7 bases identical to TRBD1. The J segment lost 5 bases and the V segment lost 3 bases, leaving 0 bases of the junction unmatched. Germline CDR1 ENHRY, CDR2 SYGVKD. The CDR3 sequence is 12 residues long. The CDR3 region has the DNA TGTGCCATCAGTGACAGGGGGTATGGCTACACCTTC. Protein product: CAISDRGYGYTF.

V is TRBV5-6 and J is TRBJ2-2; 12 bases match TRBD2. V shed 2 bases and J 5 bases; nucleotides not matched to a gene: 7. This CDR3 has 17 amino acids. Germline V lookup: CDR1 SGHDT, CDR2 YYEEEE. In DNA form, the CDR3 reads TGTGCCAGCAGCTTACGACTAGCGGGAGCGTTTACCGGGGAGCTGTTTTTT. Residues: CASSLRLAGAFTGELFF.

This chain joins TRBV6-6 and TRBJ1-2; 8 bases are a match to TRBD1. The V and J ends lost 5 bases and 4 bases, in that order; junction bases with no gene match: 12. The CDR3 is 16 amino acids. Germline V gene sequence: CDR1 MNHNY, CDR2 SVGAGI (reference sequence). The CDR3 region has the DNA TGTGCCAGCAGTACGGGACAGGAATCCTCGGGCTATGGCTACACCTTC. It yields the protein CASSTGQESSGYGYTF.

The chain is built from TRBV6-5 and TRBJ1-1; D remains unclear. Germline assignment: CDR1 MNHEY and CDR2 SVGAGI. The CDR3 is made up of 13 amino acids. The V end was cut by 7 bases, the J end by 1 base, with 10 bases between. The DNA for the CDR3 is TGTGCCAGCATTAACCGGGGGAACACTGAAGCTTTCTTT. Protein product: CASINRGNTEAFF.